These 21 T cell receptor beta chains share one sample of origin, sequenced in a study of Graves' ophthalmopathy and Graves' hyperthyroidism. RNA transcripts were the source from which TCR beta CDR3 regions were amplified. Second-round multiplex PCR followed a first-round RT-PCR using HTBI primers. TCRdb used MiXCR to reprocess the multiplex PCR reads, holding one entry per CDR3 protein. The sample lists 900,000 to 1,200,000 distinct CDR3 sequences, about 35% occurring once. Input material: peripheral blood or thyroid tissue (not recorded which). The receptors here all came from an adult man with Graves' hyperthyroidism.

The chain is built from TRBV6-5 and TRBJ1-4, with D perhaps TRBD1 (5 bases). The germline V gene has CDR1 MNHEY and CDR2 SVGAGI. V lost 4 bases to trimming and J lost 5 bases, with 14 bases between them. This CDR3 spans 15 amino acids. CDR3 residues: CASSFDGGANEKLFF. The CDR3, as DNA: TGTGCCAGCAGTTTCGACGGTGGGGCGAATGAAAAACTGTTTTTT.

This clonotype was detected many times. The chain combines TRBV5-5 with TRBJ1-4; 11 bases map to TRBD1. Per germline, CDR1 SGHKS and CDR2 YYEKEE (reference sequence). The CDR3 has 15 residues. V trimming: 3 bases; J trimming: 8 bases; junction bases outside the gene matches: 6. This CDR3 is CASSWTGGVGEKLFF. The DNA for the CDR3 is TGTGCCAGCAGCTGGACAGGGGGCGTTGGAGAAAAACTGTTTTTT.

This clonotype was seen repeatedly, ten times or more. V and J are TRBV15 and TRBJ2-7; maybe TRBD1 (5 bases). In germline, CDR1 is LNHNV, CDR2 YYDKDF (reference sequence). Trimming took off 0 bases at V and 6 bases at J, with 12 bases between the two ends. This CDR3 is 14 amino acids long. The CDR3 loop is CATSRDRQGTEQYF. The CDR3 DNA follows: TGTGCCACCAGCAGAGATCGCCAGGGAACCGAGCAGTACTTC.

This clonotype was seen at least ten times. The chain links TRBV7-9 to TRBJ2-5; perhaps TRBD1 as D (7 bases). Germline assignment: CDR1 SEHNR and CDR2 FQNEAQ (reference sequence). Trimming took 8 bases from V and 0 from J, leaving 13 bases between them. The length of the CDR3 is 14 residues. CDR3 protein: CASRAGGYQETQYF. As DNA, the CDR3 is TGTGCCAGCCGGGCAGGGGGGTACCAAGAGACCCAGTACTTC.

This clonotype showed up just once. The chain employs TRBV20-1 and TRBJ1-2; tentative D call: TRBD1 (5 bases). This CDR3 spans 14 amino acids. Trimming stripped 3 bases from V and 2 bases from J, with 13 bases between. Germline CDR1 and CDR2: DFQATT and SNEGSKA (reference sequence). Here the CDR3 DNA reads TGCAGTGCTAGTCCGGGGCTAAAGAACTATGGCTACACCTTC. This encodes CSASPGLKNYGYTF.

The table lists this clonotype with many counts. This sequence joins TRBV7-8 and TRBJ1-6; maybe TRBD1 (5 bases). V lost 5 bases and J 7 bases, leaving 15 bases between the germline ends. Germline CDR1 is SGHVS and CDR2 is FQNEAQ. This CDR3 spans 15 amino acids. In nucleotides, the CDR3 is TGTGCCAGCAGCCCCGCCGGGACTCCGAATTCACCCCTCCACTTT. It translates to CASSPAGTPNSPLHF.

The V and J genes are TRBV12-3 or TRBV12-4 and TRBJ2-5; the match to TRBD1 covers 7 bases. J gave up 5 bases and V 6 bases, and 12 bases lay outside the gene matches. The CDR3 sequence is 15 residues long. CDR3 in amino acids: CASSRDRPRVETQYF. The DNA for the CDR3 is TGTGCCAGCAGCCGGGACAGACCCCGGGTGGAGACCCAGTACTTC.

The chain couples TRBV29-1 to TRBJ2-7, with 8 bases identical to TRBD1. The junction had 12 bases not matched to a gene; V was cut back by 8 bases and J by 9 bases. CDR3 length equals 12 residues. CDR1 is SQVTM, CDR2 ANQGSEA, per germline. This CDR3 is CSTTETGTGQYF. For the CDR3, the DNA is TGCAGCACCACCGAAACCGGGACAGGGCAGTACTTC.

V is TRBV7-8 and J is TRBJ1-2; TRBD1 is a possible D gene (5 bases). CDR1 and CDR2 from the germline V gene are SGHVS and FQNEAQ. V lost 4 bases and J 7 bases, leaving 13 bases between the germline ends. This CDR3 has 13 residues. The CDR3, as DNA: TGTGCCAGCAGCTACGCAGGGAAGTCTGGCTACACCTTC. This gives the protein CASSYAGKSGYTF.

The V call is TRBV19, the J call TRBJ1-6, with D uncertain. The V gene lost 7 bases and the J gene lost 7 bases, with 17 bases spanning the gap. There are 15 residues in the CDR3. Germline lookup yields CDR1 LNHDA and CDR2 SQIVND (reference sequence). The CDR3 DNA reads TGTGCCAGTACGGCGGGTCGGATTGGGAATTCACCCCTCCACTTT. This gives the protein CASTAGRIGNSPLHF.

In DNA form, the CDR3 reads TGTGCCAGCAGTTTATCTACAGGGGCTCGGGGAAAACTGTTTTTT. Translating gives CASSLSTGARGKLFF. This chain links TRBV9 with TRBJ1-4; the match to TRBD1 covers 7 bases. CDR3 length: 15 residues. V was pared by 5 bases and J by 10 bases, with 14 bases of the junction left unmatched. Germline CDR1 SGDLS, CDR2 YYNGEE.

This rearrangement joins TRBV29-1 to TRBJ1-1; TRBD1 matches at 7 bases. After removal of 4 bases from V and 7 bases from J, the junction contained 6 bases not matched to a gene. There are 12 residues in the CDR3. Looked up from germline, CDR1 is SQVTM and CDR2 is ANQGSEA. The CDR3 reads CSVGDRDSEAFF. The CDR3 coding sequence is TGCAGCGTTGGGGACCGGGACAGTGAAGCTTTCTTT.

To note about this clonotype: A much larger clone is a single base away; this may be a read error. The chain recombines TRBV9 with TRBJ1-6; D possibly corresponds to TRBD1 (5 bases). Per germline, CDR1 SGDLS and CDR2 YYNGEE. The CDR3 is 15 amino acids. Here the CDR3 reads CATSVGGVSNSPLHF. The CDR3 DNA reads TGTGCCACCAGCGTAGGAGGGGTTTCGAATTCACCCCTCCACTTT.

This clonotype was observed at least ten times. This chain joins TRBV7-7 and TRBJ2-2; the match to TRBD2 covers 7 bases. V lost 4 bases to trimming and J lost 6 bases; unmatched junction nucleotides: 8. Germline V gene lookup returns CDR1 SSHAT and CDR2 FNYEAQ (reference sequence). The CDR3 consists of 15 residues. This CDR3 is CASSSVGGRAGELFF. The CDR3 region has the DNA TGTGCCAGCAGCTCGGTCGGGGGGAGAGCCGGGGAGCTGTTTTTT.

V is TRBV20-1 and J is TRBJ1-1; weak D call: TRBD1 (6 bases). V was shortened by 1 base and J by 1 base, with 13 bases between the two germline ends. CDR1 and CDR2 from the germline V gene are DFQATT and SNEGSKA (reference sequence). This CDR3 comprises 15 residues. The CDR3 nucleotides are TGCAGTGCTAGAGTCTTCGACAGGCGGAACACTGAAGCTTTCTTT. It specifies CSARVFDRRNTEAFF.

This clonotype was recorded at least ten times. V and J are TRBV7-3 and TRBJ1-1, with TRBD1 identical over 9 bases. This CDR3 has 14 amino acids. V shed 4 bases and J 4 bases; nucleotides not matched to a gene: 4. CDR1 and CDR2 (germline): SGHTA, FQGTGA. This CDR3 is CASSSGQGTTEAFF. DNA of the CDR3: TGTGCCAGCAGCTCAGGACAGGGGACCACTGAAGCTTTCTTT. Complete variable domain (other parts from reference TRBV7-3 and TRBJ1-1): GAGVSQTPSNKVTEKGKYVELRCDPISGHTALYWYRQSLGQGPEFLIYFQGTGAADDSGLPNDRFFAVRPEGSVSTLKIQRTERGDSAVYLCASSSGQGTTEAFFGQGTRLTVV.

This clonotype was seen many times. CDR3 amino acids: CASSLGGFYGYTF. The DNA of the CDR3 is TGTGCCAGCAGCTTGGGGGGTTTCTATGGCTACACCTTC. J is TRBJ1-2 and V is TRBV7-2; D is perhaps TRBD1 (5 bases). There are 13 residues in the CDR3. Germline CDR1 reads SGHTA; CDR2 reads FQGNSA. V was cut by 3 bases and J by 4 bases, with 9 bases left in between. Using reference TRBV7-2 and TRBJ1-2 for the parts outside the CDR3, the full variable domain is GAGVSQSPSNKVTEKGKDVELRCDPISGHTALYWYRQSLGQGLEFLIYFQGNSAPDKSGLPSDRFSAERTGGSVSTLTIQRTQQEDSAVYLCASSLGGFYGYTFGSGTRLTVV.

This chain links TRBV2 with TRBJ1-2, with 9 nucleotides matching TRBD1. CDR3 length: 15 residues. The germline V gene has CDR1 SNHLY and CDR2 FYNNEI. V shed 4 bases, J shed 3 bases, and the junction held 6 bases outside the gene matches. CDR3 in amino acids: CASSALTGGHYGYTF. As DNA, the CDR3 is TGTGCCAGCAGTGCTTTGACAGGGGGACACTATGGCTACACCTTC.

Of note for this clonotype: A much larger clonotype is one base distant, so this may be a read error. The chain is built from TRBV29-1 and TRBJ2-7; 10 bases map to TRBD1. CDR1 is SQVTM and CDR2 is ANQGSEA in the germline V gene. The CDR3 extends over 12 amino acids. CDR3 in amino acids: CSYGTGDYEQHF. The CDR3 DNA reads TGCAGCTACGGGACAGGGGACTACGAGCAGCACTTC.

This clonotype was counted once. This may be a read error, as it is one base from a much larger clone. This chain joins TRBV6-2 or TRBV6-3 and TRBJ1-1, with 7 positions matching TRBD1. This CDR3 has 14 amino acids. After removal of 2 bases from V and 3 bases from J, the junction contained 3 bases not matched to a gene. The germline gives CDR1 MNHEY, CDR2 SVGEGT. CDR3 protein: CASSYQGEDTEAFF. DNA for the CDR3: TGTGCCAGCAGTTACCAGGGGGAGGACACTGAAGCTTTCTTT.

About this clonotype: A read error may be the cause here, since a much bigger clone is one base away. The gene calls are TRBV7-9 and TRBJ1-2; possible D gene TRBD1, 5 bases. This CDR3 spans 14 amino acids. The germline gives CDR1 SEHNR, CDR2 FQNEAQ (reference sequence). The CDR3 bases are TGTACCAGCAGCTTGGGGCGTGGGTCGAATGGCTACACCTTC. The encoded protein is CTSSLGRGSNGYTF.